The clone carrying this TCR beta chain has just a few counts. Its antigen is as yet unknown. The source of the sample is a study of T cells after yellow fever vaccination. Researchers made TCR cDNA using 5'RACE template switching, and this step added a universal primer site and UMIs. One entry per CDR3 protein, called by TCRdb with MiXCR from the 5' RACE reads. The sample includes 300,000 to 350,000 distinct CDR3 sequences, 3.5% to 4.5% seen only once; the top ten take approximately 19%. The study, taken as a whole, reports: Post-booster repertoires contained most primary-vaccination clones again (about 95% CD4, 88% CD8). FACS-sorted repertoires could contain abundant clonotypes contaminating from the bulk population.

The material sequenced was PBMCs, taken 15 days after the yellow fever booster vaccination. This sequence was found in a man aged 18-30 years who received the YFV17D yellow fever vaccine.

CDR3 nucleotides: TGTGCCAGCACCGGGGGGATTTTCCGTGGCTACACCTTC. It yields the protein CASTGGIFRGYTF. The chain employs TRBV7-2 and TRBJ1-2; TRBD1 might be the D (5 bases). This CDR3 contains 13 residues. V was trimmed by 7 bases and J by 7 bases, leaving 16 bases between them. Germline assignment: CDR1 SGHTA and CDR2 FQGNSA.